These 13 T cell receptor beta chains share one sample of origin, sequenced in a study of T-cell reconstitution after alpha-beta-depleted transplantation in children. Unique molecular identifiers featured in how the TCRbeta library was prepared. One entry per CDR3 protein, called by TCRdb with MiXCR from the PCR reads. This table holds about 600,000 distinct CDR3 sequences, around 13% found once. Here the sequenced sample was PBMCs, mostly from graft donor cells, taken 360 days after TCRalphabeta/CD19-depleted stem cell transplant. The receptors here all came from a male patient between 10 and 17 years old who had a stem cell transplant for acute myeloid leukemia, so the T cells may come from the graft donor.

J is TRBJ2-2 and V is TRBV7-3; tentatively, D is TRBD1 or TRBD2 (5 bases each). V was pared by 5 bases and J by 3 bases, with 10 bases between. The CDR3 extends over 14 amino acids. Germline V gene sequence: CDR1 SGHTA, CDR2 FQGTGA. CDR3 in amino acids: CASSKGPYTGELFF. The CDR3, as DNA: TGTGCCAGCAGCAAGGGACCATACACCGGGGAGCTGTTTTTT.

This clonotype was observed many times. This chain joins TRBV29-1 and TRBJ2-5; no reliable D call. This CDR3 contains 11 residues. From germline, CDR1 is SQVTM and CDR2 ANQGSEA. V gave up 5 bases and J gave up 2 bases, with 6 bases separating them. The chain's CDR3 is CSVSSQETQYF. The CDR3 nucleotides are TGCAGCGTTTCCTCTCAAGAGACCCAGTACTTC.

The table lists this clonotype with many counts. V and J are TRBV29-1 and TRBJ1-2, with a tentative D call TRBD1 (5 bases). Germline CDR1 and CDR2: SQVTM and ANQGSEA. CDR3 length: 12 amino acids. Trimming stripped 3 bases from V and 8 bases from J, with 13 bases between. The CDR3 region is CSVEGRVEGYTF. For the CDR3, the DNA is TGCAGCGTTGAGGGCAGGGTCGAGGGCTACACCTTC. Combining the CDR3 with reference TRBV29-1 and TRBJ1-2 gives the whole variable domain SAVISQKPSRDICQRGTSLTIQCQVDSQVTMMFWYRQQPGQSLTLIATANQGSEATYESGFVIDKFPISRPNLTFSTLTVSNMSPEDSSIYLCSVEGRVEGYTFGSGTRLTVV.

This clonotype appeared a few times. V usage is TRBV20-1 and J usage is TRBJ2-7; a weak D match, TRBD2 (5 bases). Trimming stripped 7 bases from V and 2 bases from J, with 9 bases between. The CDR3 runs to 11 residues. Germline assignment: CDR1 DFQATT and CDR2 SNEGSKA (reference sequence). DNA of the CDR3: TGCAGTGGGACTTCCACCTACGAGCAGTACTTC. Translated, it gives CSGTSTYEQYF.

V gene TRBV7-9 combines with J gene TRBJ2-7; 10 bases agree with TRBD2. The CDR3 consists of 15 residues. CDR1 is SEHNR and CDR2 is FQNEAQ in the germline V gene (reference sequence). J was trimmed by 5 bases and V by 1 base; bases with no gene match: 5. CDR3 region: CASSLGVAGGHEQYF. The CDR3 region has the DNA TGTGCCAGCAGCTTAGGGGTAGCGGGAGGTCACGAGCAGTACTTC.

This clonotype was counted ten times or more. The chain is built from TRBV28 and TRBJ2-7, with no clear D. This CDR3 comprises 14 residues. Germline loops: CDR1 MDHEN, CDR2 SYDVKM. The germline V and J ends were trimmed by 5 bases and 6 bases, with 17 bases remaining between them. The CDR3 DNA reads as TGTGCCAGCAGTCCAATCTCGCTTCCCCTCGAGCAGTACTTC. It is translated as CASSPISLPLEQYF.

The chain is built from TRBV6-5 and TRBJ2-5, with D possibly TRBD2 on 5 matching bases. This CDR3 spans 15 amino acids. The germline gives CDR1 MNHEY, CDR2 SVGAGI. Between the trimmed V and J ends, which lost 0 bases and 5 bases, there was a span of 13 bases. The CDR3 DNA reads TGTGCCAGCAGTTACTCGGTCGGGATCTCGGAGACCCAGTACTTC. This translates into CASSYSVGISETQYF.

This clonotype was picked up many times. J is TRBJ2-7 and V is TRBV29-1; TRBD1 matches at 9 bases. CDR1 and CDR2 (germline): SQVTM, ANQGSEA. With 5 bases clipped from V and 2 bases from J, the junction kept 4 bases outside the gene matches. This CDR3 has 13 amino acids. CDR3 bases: TGCAGCGTTCGTTGGACAGGGGCCTACGAGCAGTACTTC. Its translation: CSVRWTGAYEQYF.

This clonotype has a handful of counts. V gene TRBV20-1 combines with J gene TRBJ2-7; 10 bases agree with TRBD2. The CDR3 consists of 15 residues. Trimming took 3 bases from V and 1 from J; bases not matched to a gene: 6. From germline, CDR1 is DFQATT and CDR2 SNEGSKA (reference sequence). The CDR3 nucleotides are TGCAGTGCTAGGGGGGGACTAGCGTTTTCCTACGAGCAGTACTTC. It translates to CSARGGLAFSYEQYF.

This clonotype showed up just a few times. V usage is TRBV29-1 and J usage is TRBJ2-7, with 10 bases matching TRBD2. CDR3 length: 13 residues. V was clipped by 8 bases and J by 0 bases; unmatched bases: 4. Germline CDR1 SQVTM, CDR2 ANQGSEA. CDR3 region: CSFTSGDSYEQYF. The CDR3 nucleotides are TGCAGCTTCACTAGCGGGGACTCCTACGAGCAGTACTTC.

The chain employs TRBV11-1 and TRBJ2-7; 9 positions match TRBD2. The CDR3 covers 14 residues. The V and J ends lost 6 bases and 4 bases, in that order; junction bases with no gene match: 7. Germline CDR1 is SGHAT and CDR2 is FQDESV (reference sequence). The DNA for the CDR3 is TGTGCCAGCAGTATTAGGACTAGCGCATACGAGCAGTACTTC. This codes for CASSIRTSAYEQYF.

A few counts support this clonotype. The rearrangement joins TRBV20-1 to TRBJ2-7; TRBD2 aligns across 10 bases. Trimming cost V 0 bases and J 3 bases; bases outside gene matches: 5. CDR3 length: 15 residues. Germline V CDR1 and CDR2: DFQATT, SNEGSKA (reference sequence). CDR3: CSARDRASGSYEQYF. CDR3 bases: TGCAGTGCTAGAGATAGGGCTAGCGGGAGCTACGAGCAGTACTTC.

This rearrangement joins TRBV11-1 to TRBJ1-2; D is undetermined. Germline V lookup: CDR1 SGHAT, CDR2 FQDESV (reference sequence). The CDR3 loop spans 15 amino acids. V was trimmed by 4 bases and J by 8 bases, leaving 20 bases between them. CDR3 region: CASSSLARAAGGYTF. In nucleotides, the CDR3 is TGTGCCAGCAGCTCCCTCGCCCGAGCGGCAGGAGGCTACACCTTC.